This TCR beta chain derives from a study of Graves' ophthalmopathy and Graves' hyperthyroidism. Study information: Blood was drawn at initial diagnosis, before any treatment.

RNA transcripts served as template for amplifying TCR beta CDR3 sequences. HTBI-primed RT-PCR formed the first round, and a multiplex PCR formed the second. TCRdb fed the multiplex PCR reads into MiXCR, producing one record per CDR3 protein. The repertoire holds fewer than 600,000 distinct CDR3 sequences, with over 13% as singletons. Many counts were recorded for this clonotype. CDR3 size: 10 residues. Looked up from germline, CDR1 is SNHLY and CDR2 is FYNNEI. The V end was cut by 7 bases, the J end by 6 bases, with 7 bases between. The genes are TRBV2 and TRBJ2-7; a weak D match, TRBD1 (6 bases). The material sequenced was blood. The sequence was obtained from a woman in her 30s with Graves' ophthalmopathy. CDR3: CASKGGEQYF. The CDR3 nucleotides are TGTGCCAGCAAAGGGGGCGAGCAGTACTTC.